This T cell receptor (beta chain) was captured by sequencing in a study of shared clonotypes between healthy human individuals. This clone was seen a few times. Sequenced by immunoSEQ multiplex PCR; TCRdb stores in-frame clones only, minus some. This table has about 960,000 clones, more than 75% appearing once. This TCR came from a man aged 18 to 29 in good health. Sequenced input: memory CD4+ T cells sorted from blood. The subset denotes: CD45RA-negative fraction.

The CDR3: CASTKDSYTGELFF. In DNA, the CDR3 is TGTGCCAGCACCAAAGACAGTTACACCGGGGAGCTGTTTTTT. The chain recombines TRBV27 with TRBJ2-2; TRBD1 is a possible D gene (5 bases). V shed 7 bases and J shed 3 bases, with 12 bases lying between them. The CDR3 sequence is 14 residues long. Germline V gene sequence: CDR1 MNHEY, CDR2 SMNVEV (reference sequence).